Below are 2 T cell receptor beta chains sequenced from a single sample in a study of cytomegalovirus exposure and HLA in healthy donors. The primer mix had 60 Vbeta and 13 Jbeta primers. Repertoires were generated with immunoSEQ multiplex PCR, while TCRdb's copy carries only in-frame clones and drops some. Of some 170,000 clones listed, about four fifths are singletons. The sequenced sample was PBMCs. The receptors here all came from a woman in her 30s in good health and CMV-seropositive.

This rearrangement joins TRBV6-5 to TRBJ1-2, with 7 bases aligning to TRBD1. The CDR3 loop spans 15 amino acids. The V gene end was trimmed by 6 bases and the J gene end by 9 bases; junction bases not matched to a gene: 16. Germline V gives CDR1 MNHEY, CDR2 SVGAGI. CDR3 residues: CASSPLGTVQGSYTF. The DNA for the CDR3 is TGTGCCAGCAGCCCCTTGGGGACAGTCCAGGGGAGCTACACCTTC.

The CDR3 nucleotides are TGTGCCAGCAGCTCCAGCCCCGGGACAGTTAATGAAAAACTGTTTTTT. Its protein product is CASSSSPGTVNEKLFF. The chain is built from TRBV9 and TRBJ1-4; 7 bases are a match to TRBD1. With V trimmed by 4 bases and J by 4 bases, 10 bases remained unmatched. Germline assignment: CDR1 SGDLS and CDR2 YYNGEE. The CDR3 extends over 16 amino acids.